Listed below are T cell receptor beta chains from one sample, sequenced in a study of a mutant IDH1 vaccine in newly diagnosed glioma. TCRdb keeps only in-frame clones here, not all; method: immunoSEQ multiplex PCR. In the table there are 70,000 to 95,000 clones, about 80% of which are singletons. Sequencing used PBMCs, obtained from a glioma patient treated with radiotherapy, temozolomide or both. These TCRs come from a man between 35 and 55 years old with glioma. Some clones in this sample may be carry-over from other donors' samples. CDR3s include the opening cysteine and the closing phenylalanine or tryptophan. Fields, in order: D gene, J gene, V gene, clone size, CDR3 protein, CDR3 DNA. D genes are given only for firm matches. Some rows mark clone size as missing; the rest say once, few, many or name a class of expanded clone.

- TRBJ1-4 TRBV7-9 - CASRRQDEKLFF TGTGCCAGCCGACGACAAGATGAAAAACTGTTTTTT
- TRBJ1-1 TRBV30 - CAWSVGREAFF TGTGCCTGGAGTGTGGGACGGGAAGCTTTCTTT
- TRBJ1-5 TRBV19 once CASSIDGEEPQHF TGTGCCAGTAGTATAGATGGGGAGGAACCCCAGCATTTT
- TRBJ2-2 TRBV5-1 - CASSPTGMGNTGELFF TGCGCCAGCAGCCCTACAGGGATGGGGAACACCGGGGAGCTGTTTTTT
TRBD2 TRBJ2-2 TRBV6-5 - CASSYVSGGAGGELFF TGTGCCAGCAGTTACGTTAGCGGGGGGGCTGGCGGGGAGCTGTTTTTT
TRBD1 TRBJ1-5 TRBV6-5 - CASTRQGRSNQPQHF TGTGCCAGTACCCGACAGGGGAGGAGCAATCAGCCCCAGCATTTT
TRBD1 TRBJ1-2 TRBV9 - CASSAARTTDRDYGYTF TGTGCCAGCAGCGCAGCCAGAACCACGGACAGGGACTATGGCTACACCTTC
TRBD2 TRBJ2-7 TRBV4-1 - CASSQELAGGQEQYF TGCGCCAGCAGCCAAGAACTAGCGGGGGGGCAAGAGCAGTACTTC
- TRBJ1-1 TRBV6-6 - CASSYWEGDTEAFF TGTGCCAGCAGTTACTGGGAGGGGGACACTGAAGCTTTCTTT
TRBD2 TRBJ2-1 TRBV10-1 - CASSEKRGYSDEQFF TGCGCCAGCAGTGAAAAGCGGGGGTATAGCGATGAGCAGTTCTTC
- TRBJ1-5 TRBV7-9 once CASSSQGGNQPQHF TGTGCCAGCAGCTCCCAGGGTGGCAATCAGCCCCAGCATTTT
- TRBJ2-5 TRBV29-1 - CSSLGGILQETQYF TGCAGCTCCCTGGGCGGGATTTTACAAGAGACCCAGTACTTC
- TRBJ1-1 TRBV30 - CAWPEGLNTEAFF TGTGCCTGGCCCGAGGGTTTGAACACTGAAGCTTTCTTT
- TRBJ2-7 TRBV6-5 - CASSGKGQPYEQYF TGTGCCAGCAGTGGGAAAGGACAGCCCTACGAGCAGTACTTC
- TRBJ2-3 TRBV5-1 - CASSPDVGPGTDTQYF TGCGCCAGCAGCCCAGACGTAGGGCCGGGCACAGATACGCAGTATTTT
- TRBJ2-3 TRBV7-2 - CASSSSRDTQYF TGTGCCAGCAGCAGTTCGAGGGATACGCAGTATTTT
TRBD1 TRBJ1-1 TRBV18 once CASSPADRVGTEAFF TGTGCCAGCTCACCCGCGGACAGGGTAGGCACTGAAGCTTTCTTT